The source of this TCR beta chain is a study of cytomegalovirus exposure and HLA in healthy donors. The overall study: Assignment to the Caucasian-associated ancestry cluster applied to approximately 79% of the approximately 380 genotyped donors.

Germline V lookup: CDR1 MGHRA, CDR2 YSYEKL. The CDR3 loop spans 14 amino acids. Trimming took off 0 bases at V and 7 bases at J, with 10 bases between the two ends. Both 60 Vbeta primers and 13 Jbeta primers went into the PCR. The assay was immunoSEQ multiplex PCR, and TCRdb's table has in-frame clones only and misses some. The top ten hold approximately 0.9% of the sample, which has about 120,000 clones, approximately 70% seen once. Sequencing was done on a sample of PBMCs. The receptor was derived from a woman aged 30 to 39 in good health and CMV-seronegative. The genes are TRBV4-1 and TRBJ2-1; possible D gene TRBD2, 5 bases. The CDR3: CASSQDQRKNEQFF. The CDR3 coding sequence is TGCGCCAGCAGCCAAGATCAGCGGAAAAATGAGCAGTTCTTC.